Sequencing of this TCR beta chain was carried out in a study of TIL therapy for anti-PD-1-resistant metastatic lung cancer. This was the immunoSEQ v3 assay. Assay used: immunoSEQ multiplex PCR; TCRdb lists only in-frame clones, some missing. In the table there are 50,000 to 60,000 clones, roughly 77% of which are singletons. The CDR3 consists of 11 residues. Trimming removed 2 bases at V and 5 bases at J, with 4 bases between. Per the germline V gene, CDR1 is LGHDT and CDR2 is YNNKEL (reference sequence). Indicated time point: pre-treatment sample, taken before nivolumab and TIL therapy. The specimen was blood, collected at baseline. This clonotype was sampled from a person between 25 and 80 years old with non-small cell lung cancer. The chain employs TRBV3-1 (or the pseudogene TRBV3-2) and TRBJ2-7; no clear D. This chain's CDR3 is CASSQTHEQYF. The CDR3 DNA reads TGTGCCAGCAGCCAAACCCACGAGCAGTACTTC.